Listed below are T cell receptor beta chains from one sample, sequenced in a study of blood T cell repertoires in COVID-19. The assay was immunoSEQ multiplex PCR, and TCRdb's table has in-frame clones only and misses some. The sample has 150,000 to 200,000 clones, about 88% seen once. Sequenced: PBMCs or T cells enriched from blood (not recorded which). These receptors were collected from a woman aged 40-49 years in a cohort exposed to, infected with or recovered from COVID-19 (not recorded which). Both conserved end residues are part of each CDR3. D genes are given only for firm matches. The size field is filled for only some rows; it gives once, few, many or a size class.

J | D | V | size | CDR3 | DNA
TRBJ2-5 | - | TRBV11-2 | - | CASSLEWRGGETQYF | TGTGCCAGCAGCTTAGAATGGCGGGGCGGGGAGACCCAGTACTTC
TRBJ2-3 | - | TRBV9 | - | CASSGGAGQVTDTQYF | TGTGCCAGCAGTGGGGGAGCGGGACAGGTCACAGATACGCAGTATTTT
TRBJ2-3 | - | TRBV12-3/TRBV12-4 | - | CASSYHLTDTQYF | TGTGCCAGCAGTTATCACTTAACAGATACGCAGTATTTT
TRBJ1-5 | - | TRBV28 | - | CASSLSYSQPQHF | TGTGCCAGCAGTTTATCTTACAGTCAGCCCCAGCATTTT
TRBJ1-1 | TRBD1 | TRBV7-2 | - | CASSPGTGGSRGAFF | TGTGCCAGCAGCCCGGGGACAGGGGGCTCCCGGGGTGCTTTCTTT
TRBJ2-1 | - | TRBV9 | - | CASSGSGDEQFF | TGTGCCAGCAGCGGCTCTGGAGATGAGCAGTTCTTC
TRBJ2-1 | TRBD2 | TRBV4-1 | - | CASSSKLAGARGEQFF | TGCGCCAGCAGCTCTAAACTAGCGGGGGCGCGGGGTGAGCAGTTCTTC
TRBJ1-2 | TRBD1 | TRBV5-1 | - | CASSLEEGAYGYTF | TGCGCCAGCAGCTTGGAAGAGGGGGCTTATGGCTACACCTTC
TRBJ2-7 | TRBD2 | TRBV6-1 | - | CASSVTAMGGAYEQYF | TGTGCCAGCAGTGTAACCGCGATGGGAGGGGCCTACGAGCAGTACTTC
TRBJ1-3 | - | TRBV11-2 | - | CASSLGTGNTIYF | TGTGCCAGCAGCTTAGGAACAGGAAACACCATATATTTT
TRBJ2-3 | TRBD2 | TRBV6-2/TRBV6-3 | - | CASSYALAGGSTDTQYF | TGTGCCAGCAGTTACGCCCTAGCGGGAGGGAGCACAGATACGCAGTATTTT
TRBJ2-1 | TRBD2 | TRBV6-2/TRBV6-3 | - | CASSVSGANEQFF | TGTGCCAGCAGTGTTAGCGGGGCTAATGAGCAGTTCTTC
TRBJ1-2 | - | TRBV30 | once | CAWKTAGALRYTF | TGTGCCTGGAAGACCGCTGGGGCACTCCGCTACACCTTC
TRBJ1-3 | - | TRBV6-5 | - | CASLSGNTIYF | TGTGCCAGTCTTTCTGGAAACACCATATATTTT
TRBJ1-1 | - | TRBV28 | - | CATLRLNTEAFF | TGTGCCACCCTGAGACTTAACACTGAAGCTTTCTTT
TRBJ1-1 | - | TRBV13 | - | CASSPGGVPEAFF | TGTGCCAGCAGCCCCGGGGGGGTACCTGAAGCTTTCTTT
TRBJ1-1 | - | TRBV27 | - | CASSWDSMNTEAFF | TGTGCCAGCAGTTGGGACTCAATGAACACTGAAGCTTTCTTT
TRBJ1-5 | - | TRBV7-6 | - | CASSLGQGNNQPQHF | TGTGCCAGCAGCTTAGGTCAGGGTAACAATCAGCCCCAGCATTTT
TRBJ2-7 | TRBD1 | TRBV19 | - | CASSQRDSSYEQYF | TGTGCCAGTAGCCAACGGGACAGCTCCTACGAGCAGTACTTC
TRBJ2-2 | - | TRBV11-3 | once | CASSLRRTGELFF | TGTGCCAGCAGCTTAAGGAGGACCGGGGAGCTGTTTTTT
TRBJ1-5 | TRBD1 | TRBV19 | - | CASSTGGGQPQHF | TGTGCCAGTAGCACAGGGGGCGGTCAGCCCCAGCATTTT
TRBJ2-1 | TRBD2 | TRBV13 | - | CASHPGGGTYNEQFF | TGTGCCAGCCACCCCGGGGGGGGGACCTACAATGAGCAGTTCTTC
TRBJ1-2 | - | TRBV29-1 | - | CSVDDQGAEGYTF | TGCAGCGTTGACGATCAGGGTGCGGAGGGCTACACCTTC
TRBJ1-5 | - | TRBV7-2 | - | CASSLGGVNQPQHF | TGTGCCAGCAGCTTAGGCGGGGTCAATCAGCCCCAGCATTTT
TRBJ1-2 | - | TRBV9 | - | CASSALANYGYTF | TGTGCCAGCAGCGCCCTAGCTAACTATGGCTACACCTTC
TRBJ1-1 | TRBD1 | TRBV7-9 | - | CASSQGTGRNTEAFF | TGTGCCAGCAGCCAAGGGACAGGAAGGAACACTGAAGCTTTCTTT
TRBJ1-2 | - | TRBV5-1 | few | CASSPGREHLTNYGYTF | TGCGCCAGCAGCCCAGGCCGGGAGCACCTCACTAACTATGGCTACACCTTC
TRBJ1-4 | - | TRBV28 | - | CASSFKEKLFF | TGTGCCAGCAGTTTTAAAGAAAAACTGTTTTTT
TRBJ2-7 | - | TRBV5-1 | - | CASSSGAGEFIYEQYF | TGCGCCAGCAGCTCCGGGGCAGGGGAGTTTATCTACGAGCAGTACTTC
TRBJ2-3 | - | TRBV15 | - | CATSIGERRTDTQYF | TGTGCCACCAGCATCGGGGAGCGTCGCACAGATACGCAGTATTTT
TRBJ2-1 | TRBD1 | TRBV5-4 | - | CASSSPPTGGEDEQFF | TGTGCCAGCAGCTCACCACCGACAGGGGGCGAGGATGAGCAGTTCTTC
TRBJ1-1 | TRBD1 | TRBV11-2 | - | CASSPTGYTEAFF | TGTGCCAGCAGTCCGACAGGGTACACTGAAGCTTTCTTT
TRBJ2-1 | TRBD2 | TRBV28 | - | CASSLVGGGPYNEQFF | TGTGCCAGCAGTTTAGTTGGGGGGGGACCCTACAATGAGCAGTTCTTC
TRBJ2-3 | - | TRBV13 | - | CASSFLHDTSTDTQYF | TGTGCCAGCAGCTTCCTCCACGACACTAGCACAGATACGCAGTATTTT
TRBJ2-3 | - | TRBV27 | - | CASSSPGTSSDDADTQYF | TGTGCCAGCAGTTCCCCCGGGACTTCTTCCGATGACGCAGATACGCAGTATTTT
TRBJ1-3 | - | TRBV7-2 | - | CASSIRQPTSGNTIYF | TGTGCCAGCAGCATCCGACAGCCTACTTCTGGAAACACCATATATTTT
TRBJ1-1 | TRBD1 | TRBV11-3 | - | CASARGQGGTAFF | TGTGCCAGCGCCAGGGGACAGGGGGGCACAGCTTTCTTT
TRBJ1-2 | - | TRBV5-8 | - | CASSLAGQNYGYTF | TGTGCCAGCAGCTTGGCCGGACAGAACTATGGCTACACCTTC
TRBJ1-1 | - | TRBV9 | - | CASSHTLGGPGATEAFF | TGTGCCAGCAGCCACACACTGGGGGGGCCGGGGGCCACTGAAGCTTTCTTT
TRBJ2-3 | - | TRBV3-1/TRBV3-2 | - | CASSQSRTDTQYF | TGTGCCAGCAGCCAGAGCCGCACAGATACGCAGTATTTT
TRBJ2-3 | TRBD2 | TRBV7-9 | - | CASSQRGPKADTQYF | TGTGCCAGCAGCCAGCGGGGGCCGAAAGCAGATACGCAGTATTTT
TRBJ1-5 | - | TRBV3-1/TRBV3-2 | - | CASSRDTPPGQPQHF | TGTGCCAGCAGTCGGGACACACCACCGGGGCAGCCCCAGCATTTT
TRBJ1-1 | TRBD1 | TRBV5-1 | - | CASSLNPQGMNTEAFF | TGCGCCAGCAGCTTAAACCCACAGGGGATGAACACTGAAGCTTTCTTT
TRBJ2-2 | TRBD2 | TRBV5-1 | - | CAFRTSTNTGELFF | TGCGCCTTCCGGACTAGCACGAACACCGGGGAGCTGTTTTTT
TRBJ2-3 | - | TRBV7-9 | once | CASSSTASTDTQYF | TGTGCCAGCAGCTCGACAGCTAGCACAGATACGCAGTATTTT
TRBJ2-2 | - | TRBV4-1 | once | CASSPWDTTNTGELFF | TGCGCCAGCAGCCCTTGGGACACCACGAACACCGGGGAGCTGTTTTTT
TRBJ1-1 | TRBD1 | TRBV10-3 | - | CAISGQPNTEAFF | TGTGCCATCTCGGGACAGCCGAACACTGAAGCTTTCTTT
TRBJ2-7 | TRBD2 | TRBV6-4 | - | CAGGPNPPSGNEQYF | TGTGCCGGCGGTCCGAATCCCCCTAGCGGGAACGAGCAGTACTTC
TRBJ2-2 | - | TRBV6-4 | many | CASSDSSTGELFF | TGTGCCAGCAGTGACTCGAGTACCGGGGAGCTGTTTTTT
TRBJ1-1 | - | TRBV18 | - | CASSPPYFSEAFF | TGTGCCAGCTCACCACCGTATTTTTCTGAAGCTTTCTTT
TRBJ1-2 | - | TRBV4-1 | - | CASSEPGPYGYTF | TGCGCCAGCAGCGAACCAGGGCCCTATGGCTACACCTTC
TRBJ2-3 | - | TRBV28 | - | CASGEGGYSTDTQYF | TGTGCCAGCGGGGAGGGGGGATATAGCACAGATACGCAGTATTTT